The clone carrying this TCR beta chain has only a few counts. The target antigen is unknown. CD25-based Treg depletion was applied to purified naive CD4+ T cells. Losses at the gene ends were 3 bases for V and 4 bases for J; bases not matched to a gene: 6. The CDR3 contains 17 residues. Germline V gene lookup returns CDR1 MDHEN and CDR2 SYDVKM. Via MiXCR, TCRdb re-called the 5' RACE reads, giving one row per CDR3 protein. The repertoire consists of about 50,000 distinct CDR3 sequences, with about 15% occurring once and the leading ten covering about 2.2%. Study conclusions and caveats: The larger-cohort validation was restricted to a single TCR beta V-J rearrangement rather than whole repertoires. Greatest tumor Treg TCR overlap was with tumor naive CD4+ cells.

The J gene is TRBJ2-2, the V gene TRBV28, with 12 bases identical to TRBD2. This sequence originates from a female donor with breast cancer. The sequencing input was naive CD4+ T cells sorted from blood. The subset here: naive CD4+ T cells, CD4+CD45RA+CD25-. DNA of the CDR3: TGTGCCAGCAGTTTGGCAAGACTAGCGGGAGCCACCGGGGAGCTGTTTTTT. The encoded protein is CASSLARLAGATGELFF.